This T cell receptor (beta chain) was captured in a study of shared T cell receptors in the human thymus. Germline lookup yields CDR1 LNHDA and CDR2 SQIVND (reference sequence). J gave up 5 bases and V 6 bases, and 11 bases lay outside the gene matches. There are 15 residues in the CDR3. This clone has just one count. The protocol was immunoSEQ multiplex PCR, while the TCRdb copy is restricted to in-frame clones and leaves out a portion. The sample lists some 760,000 clones, approximately 85% occurring once. Another study also made use of these data, one on human thymus T cells. According to that study: Donation came from healthy Finnish infants having corrective surgery for congenital heart defects. From resections taken during corrective heart surgery, the thymus tissue was obtained. Across thymic and blood repertoires, the usage of V and J genes appeared to be biased. Unrelated individuals reportedly shared highly overlapping thymic TCR repertoires.

The TCR comes from a girl in the first two years of life with a congenital heart defect. The sample taken for sequencing was thymocytes. The V call is TRBV19, the J call TRBJ2-3; 7 bases are a match to TRBD2. The CDR3 coding sequence is TGTGCCAGTAGGCCCTTTGGGGGGGTTGTAGATACGCAGTATTTT. Translated: CASRPFGGVVDTQYF.